This TCR beta chain emerged from a study of blood T cell repertoires in COVID-19. The method was immunoSEQ multiplex PCR; TCRdb's version includes in-frame clones alone and lacks a portion of them. The sample includes 350,000 to 450,000 clones, around 86% seen only once; the top ten take about 3%. This CDR3 has 15 residues. J lost 5 bases, V lost 3 bases, and 7 bases had no gene match. The germline V gene has CDR1 SGHRS and CDR2 YFSETQ. Sequencing input: peripheral blood. The chain carries TRBV5-1 and TRBJ2-1; 8 nucleotides agree with TRBD2. The clonotype comes from a human donor in a cohort sampled during active COVID-19. CDR3 amino acids: CASSWSGRGDNEQFF. DNA for the CDR3: TGCGCCAGCAGCTGGAGCGGGAGAGGGGACAATGAGCAGTTCTTC.